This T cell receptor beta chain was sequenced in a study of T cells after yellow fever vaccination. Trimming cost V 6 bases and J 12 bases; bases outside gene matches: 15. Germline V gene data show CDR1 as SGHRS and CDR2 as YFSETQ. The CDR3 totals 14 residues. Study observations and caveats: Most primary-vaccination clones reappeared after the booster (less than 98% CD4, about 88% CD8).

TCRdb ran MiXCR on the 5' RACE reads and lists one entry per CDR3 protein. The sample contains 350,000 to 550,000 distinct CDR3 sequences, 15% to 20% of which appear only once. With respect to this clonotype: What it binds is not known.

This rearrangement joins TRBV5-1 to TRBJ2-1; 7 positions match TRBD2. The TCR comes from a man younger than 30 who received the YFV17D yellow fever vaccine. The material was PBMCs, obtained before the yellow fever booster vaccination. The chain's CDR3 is CASTWEGRPTGQFF. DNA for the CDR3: TGCGCCAGCACCTGGGAGGGTCGGCCTACAGGGCAGTTCTTC.